A selection of T cell receptor beta chains follows, all from one sample in a study of graft-versus-host responses after intestinal transplantation. The assay was immunoSEQ multiplex PCR, and TCRdb's table has in-frame clones only and misses some. The data show nearly 45,000 clones, with about 91% seen just once and around 4.3% held by the top ten. The sequences come from PBMCs, collected 524 days after transplant. These TCRs come from a human patient who received an intestinal transplant, so some T cells may come from the graft donor. Both conserved end residues are part of each CDR3. The D gene is left open where the match is weak. Expanded clones are given a class, and other clones once, few, many or no size at all.

>TRBV7-2|-|-|TRBJ2-1
CASSLEGDWYNEQFF
TGTGCCAGCAGCTTAGAAGGGGACTGGTACAATGAGCAGTTCTTC
>TRBV6-1|TRBD1|-|TRBJ1-3
CASSGQGVLGNTIYF
TGTGCCAGCAGTGGCCAGGGGGTATTAGGAAACACCATATATTTT
>TRBV19|-|-|TRBJ1-5
CASSSVDTLNQPQHF
TGTGCCAGTTCGTCGGTGGACACCTTAAATCAGCCCCAGCATTTT
>TRBV7-9|-|-|TRBJ2-7
CASRGGSPYEQYF
TGTGCCAGCAGGGGGGGCAGTCCCTACGAGCAGTACTTC
>TRBV28|-|-|TRBJ1-5
CASSFTEDQPQHF
TGTGCCAGCAGTTTCACAGAAGATCAGCCCCAGCATTTT
>TRBV5-4|-|-|TRBJ1-1
CASSLAYRAVNTEAFF
TGTGCCAGCAGCTTGGCCTATCGGGCCGTAAACACTGAAGCTTTCTTT
>TRBV11-3|-|once|TRBJ2-7
CASSRRPGPNYEQYF
TGTGCCAGCAGCCGTCGCCCGGGACCCAACTACGAGCAGTACTTC
>TRBV19|-|-|TRBJ2-3
CASRPGGARGGDTQYF
TGTGCCAGTCGCCCCGGGGGCGCGCGCGGCGGAGATACGCAGTATTTT
>TRBV19|TRBD1|-|TRBJ1-2
CATIYPTLRQGINYGYTF
TGTGCCACCATATACCCAACGTTACGACAGGGGATAAACTATGGCTACACCTTC
>TRBV14|TRBD2|-|TRBJ2-7
CASSSRLAGSYEQYF
TGTGCCAGCAGCTCGCGACTAGCGGGATCCTACGAGCAGTACTTC
>TRBV11-2|TRBD1|once|TRBJ1-6
CASSLGGDSSIPLHF
TGTGCCAGCAGCTTAGGAGGGGACAGTTCAATACCCCTCCACTTT
>TRBV28|TRBD2|-|TRBJ2-7
CASSLGLLAGSYEQYF
TGTGCCAGCAGTTTAGGTCTACTAGCGGGAAGCTACGAGCAGTACTTC
>TRBV28|-|-|TRBJ1-1
CASSFPPDSMNTEAFF
TGTGCCAGCAGTTTCCCACCCGACTCTATGAACACTGAAGCTTTCTTT
>TRBV7-2|-|once|TRBJ1-1
CASSLQQGATEAFF
TGTGCCAGCAGCCTCCAACAGGGAGCCACTGAAGCTTTCTTT
>TRBV10-1|-|-|TRBJ2-2
CASSQGSGELFF
TGCGCCAGCAGTCAGGGGTCCGGGGAGCTGTTTTTT
>TRBV10-3|TRBD2|-|TRBJ2-7
CAISDPAGVGYEQYF
TGTGCCATCAGTGACCCCGCGGGAGTGGGCTACGAGCAGTACTTC
>TRBV15|-|-|TRBJ1-5
CATSRVSSNQPQHF
TGTGCCACCAGCAGAGTAAGTAGCAATCAGCCCCAGCATTTT
>TRBV15|TRBD1|-|TRBJ1-4
CATSISGQGTGNEKLFF
TGTGCCACCAGCATTTCTGGACAGGGGACAGGGAATGAAAAACTGTTTTTT
>TRBV19|-|-|TRBJ2-3
CASSIAGDGTDTQYF
TGTGCCAGTAGTATAGCGGGAGACGGTACAGATACGCAGTATTTT
>TRBV4-3|-|-|TRBJ2-1
CASSQGGSRSYNEQFF
TGCGCCAGCAGCCAAGGGGGTAGCCGGTCCTACAATGAGCAGTTCTTC
>TRBV5-1|TRBD1|-|TRBJ2-2
CASSLGTGSNTGELFF
TGCGCCAGCAGCTTGGGGACAGGATCGAACACCGGGGAGCTGTTTTTT
>TRBV5-4|-|-|TRBJ1-6
CASSLKGSYNSPLHF
TGTGCCAGCAGCTTGAAAGGCTCCTATAATTCACCCCTCCACTTT
>TRBV11-3|-|few|TRBJ2-2
CASSLGSAGELFF
TGTGCCAGCAGCTTAGGCTCGGCCGGGGAGCTGTTTTTT
>TRBV19|TRBD1|few|TRBJ2-7
CASSPRQGGTYEQYF
TGTGCCAGTAGTCCAAGACAGGGGGGCACCTACGAGCAGTACTTC
>TRBV5-6|-|-|TRBJ2-7
CASSSRGSYEQYF
TGTGCCAGCAGCTCCAGGGGCTCCTACGAGCAGTACTTC
>TRBV9|-|-|TRBJ2-1
CASSVDGSRGSYNEQFF
TGTGCCAGCAGCGTAGATGGATCAAGGGGCTCCTACAATGAGCAGTTCTTC
>TRBV25-1|TRBD1|once|TRBJ1-4
CASSEYRTGEDEKLFF
TGTGCCAGCAGTGAATACCGGACAGGGGAGGATGAAAAACTGTTTTTT
>TRBV29-1|-|-|TRBJ2-7
CSVEGVGLQGPYEQYF
TGCAGCGTTGAGGGAGTGGGACTCCAGGGACCCTACGAGCAGTACTTC
>TRBV5-6|-|-|TRBJ1-2
CASSLVGEVGYTF
TGTGCCAGCAGCTTGGTCGGGGAGGTTGGCTACACCTTC
>TRBV19|-|-|TRBJ1-4
CASSIDPTSTNEKLFF
TGTGCCAGTAGTATAGATCCGACATCAACTAATGAAAAACTGTTTTTT
>TRBV27|TRBD1|-|TRBJ1-1
CASRTGGNVNTEAFF
TGTGCCAGCAGGACAGGGGGAAATGTGAACACTGAAGCTTTCTTT
>TRBV25-1|TRBD2|-|TRBJ2-1
CASSGWGTSMNEQFF
TGTGCCAGCAGTGGATGGGGGACTAGCATGAATGAGCAGTTCTTC
>TRBV30|-|-|TRBJ2-7
CAWRGPAGYEQYF
TGTGCCTGGAGAGGTCCAGCCGGCTACGAGCAGTACTTC
>TRBV5-1|-|-|TRBJ2-2
CASRWASGATGELFF
TGCGCCAGCAGGTGGGCCTCAGGGGCTACCGGGGAGCTGTTTTTT
>TRBV5-4|TRBD2|-|TRBJ2-1
CASSLASLAGYNEQFF
TGTGCCAGCAGCTTGGCCTCACTAGCGGGCTACAATGAGCAGTTCTTC
>TRBV7-8|TRBD1|-|TRBJ2-5
CASSLRDSQEAQYF
TGTGCCAGCAGCTTGAGGGACAGCCAAGAGGCCCAGTACTTC
>TRBV9|-|-|TRBJ2-3
CASSVGGTMSTDTQYF
TGTGCCAGCAGCGTAGGTGGGACCATGAGCACAGATACGCAGTATTTT
>TRBV19|TRBD2|-|TRBJ2-3
CASRVLAGPRDTQYF
TGTGCCAGTAGGGTACTAGCGGGGCCCCGAGATACGCAGTATTTT
>TRBV25-1|-|-|TRBJ2-7
CASSESAYYEQYF
TGTGCCAGCAGTGAATCAGCCTACTACGAGCAGTACTTC
>TRBV28|-|-|TRBJ2-5
CASSSPRPVYTQYF
TGTGCCAGCAGTTCCCCCCGGCCCGTGTACACCCAGTACTTC
>TRBV27|TRBD1|-|TRBJ1-5
CASSIRQGSNQPQHF
TGTGCCAGCAGTATCCGACAGGGGAGCAATCAGCCCCAGCATTTT
>TRBV4-1|-|-|TRBJ2-7
CASSQGLQGYEQYF
TGCGCCAGCAGCCAAGGCTTACAGGGCTACGAGCAGTACTTC
>TRBV7-2|-|-|TRBJ2-1
CASSLGGWDVGQFF
TGTGCCAGCAGCTTAGGGGGGTGGGACGTAGGGCAGTTCTTC
>TRBV18|-|-|TRBJ1-2
CASLTPGTYGYTF
TGTGCCAGCCTCACCCCAGGGACGTATGGCTACACCTTC
>TRBV30|-|-|TRBJ1-1
CAWSVFLGNTEAFF
TGTGCCTGGAGTGTATTTTTGGGGAACACTGAAGCTTTCTTT
>TRBV6-1|-|-|TRBJ1-2
CASSETQGLGYTF
TGTGCCAGCAGTGAGACCCAGGGGCTTGGCTACACCTTC
>TRBV23-1|-|-|TRBJ1-3
CASSQSNPGRTSGNTIYF
TGCGCCAGCAGTCAATCGAACCCGGGACGGACCTCTGGAAACACCATATATTTT